Listed below are T cell receptor beta chains from one sample, sequenced in a study of cytomegalovirus exposure and HLA in healthy donors. Method: immunoSEQ multiplex PCR; TCRdb's copy keeps in-frame clones and lacks some. Among around 170,000 clones listed, roughly four fifths were seen once. Sequencing used PBMCs. The receptors originated from a woman aged 45-60 years in good health and CMV-seronegative. Both conserved end residues are part of each CDR3. D genes are given only for firm matches. Some rows have no size entry. The others give once, few or many, or a class for an expanded clone.

>NA|NA|TRBJ2-7|TRBV4-1
TGCGCCAGCAGCCAAGATCACCAGGTTTACGAGCAGTACTTC
CASSQDHQVYEQYF
>NA|NA|TRBJ2-1|TRBV7-9
TGTTCCAGCAGCCCCCCAGCGGGCCATGAGCAGTTCTTC
CSSSPPAGHEQFF
>NA|NA|TRBJ1-1|TRBV2
TGTGCCAGCAGTGAATGGGGCACAAACACTGAAGCTTTCTTT
CASSEWGTNTEAFF
>TRBD2|NA|TRBJ2-7|TRBV19
TGTGCCAGTAGTATTAAGCGGGGATCCTACGAGCAGTACTTC
CASSIKRGSYEQYF
>TRBD2|NA|TRBJ2-7|TRBV13
TGTGCCAGCAACCCAAGCGGGGCCAGCTCCTACGAGCAGTACTTC
CASNPSGASSYEQYF
>NA|few|TRBJ2-7|TRBV19
TGTGCCACTACGCTACGGAGCGGGACACAGGGCGAGCAGTACTTC
CATTLRSGTQGEQYF
>NA|NA|TRBJ1-1|TRBV5-1
TGCGCCAGCAGCTCGTCTCGGGGGGCCCCGAACACTGAAGCTTTCTTT
CASSSSRGAPNTEAFF
>TRBD2|NA|TRBJ2-2|TRBV2
TGTGCCAGCAGTCCCCGCGGGGGGTGGAACACCGGGGAGCTGTTTTTT
CASSPRGGWNTGELFF
>NA|NA|TRBJ1-5|TRBV23-1
TGCGCCAGCAGTCAACCAGAACCGACATGGGGCAATCAGCCCCAGCATTTT
CASSQPEPTWGNQPQHF
>NA|NA|TRBJ2-7|TRBV18
TGTGCCAGCTCACAAACGGGCGAGCAGTACTTC
CASSQTGEQYF
>TRBD2|NA|TRBJ2-7|TRBV29-1
TGCAGCGTAACCCCAGGACTAGCGGGGGACCACGAGCAGTACTTC
CSVTPGLAGDHEQYF
>NA|NA|TRBJ2-2|TRBV27
TGTGCCAGCAGTCCCGCGGGCACCGGGGAGCTGTTTTTT
CASSPAGTGELFF
>NA|NA|TRBJ2-2|TRBV5-1
TGCGCCAGCAGGTGGGGGGCGAACACCGGGGAGCTGTTTTTT
CASRWGANTGELFF
>TRBD1|NA|TRBJ1-2|TRBV5-8
TGTGCCAGCAGCCCCCGGACAGGGGGCCTCTATGGCTACACCTTC
CASSPRTGGLYGYTF
>TRBD2|NA|TRBJ2-7|TRBV11-3
TGTGCCAGCAGCTTAAGTACTAGCGGGGAGCAGTACTTC
CASSLSTSGEQYF
>TRBD1|NA|TRBJ2-7|TRBV5-5
TGTGCCAGCAGCTTGCCGAAGACAGGGGCGTCGTACGAGCAGTACTTC
CASSLPKTGASYEQYF
>TRBD1|NA|TRBJ1-1|TRBV7-9
TGTGCCAGCAGCCAACAGGGGGACCTGAACACTGAAGCTTTCTTT
CASSQQGDLNTEAFF
>NA|once|TRBJ2-7|TRBV2
TGTGCCAGCAGGGAGGGGCGAGGAGAGCAGTACTTC
CASREGRGEQYF
>TRBD2|NA|TRBJ2-7|TRBV7-8
TGTGCCAGCAGCTTACGTCCTAGCGGGTATAACTCCTACGAGCAGTACTTC
CASSLRPSGYNSYEQYF
>TRBD1|NA|TRBJ1-3|TRBV6-5
TGTGCCAGCATCGGACAGGGGGGTGGAAACACCATATATTTT
CASIGQGGGNTIYF
>NA|NA|TRBJ2-5|TRBV6-1
TGTGCCAGCAGTGACCTAGCCAGGAGGGTGGAGACCCAGTACTTC
CASSDLARRVETQYF
>NA|NA|TRBJ1-1|TRBV5-4
TGTGCCAGCAGCTTGGGACAGGAGACTGAAGCTTTCTTT
CASSLGQETEAFF
>TRBD1|NA|TRBJ2-7|TRBV19
TGTGCCAGTAGTATACAGACAGGGGGCTCCTACGAGCAGTACTTC
CASSIQTGGSYEQYF
>NA|NA|TRBJ1-2|TRBV7-9
TGTGCCAGCCCGGAAGAGGCCTATGGCTACACCTTC
CASPEEAYGYTF
>NA|NA|TRBJ2-6|TRBV6-5
TGTGCCACCTACGGGGAAAGAACTGGGGCCAACGTCCTGACTTTC
CATYGERTGANVLTF
>NA|NA|TRBJ2-3|TRBV7-3
TGTGCCAGCAGCGTGTCGATCGGAGATACGCAGTATTTT
CASSVSIGDTQYF
>NA|once|TRBJ1-2|TRBV5-1
TGCGCCAGCAGCGCGGGGAGAGCTAACTATGGCTACACCTTC
CASSAGRANYGYTF
>TRBD2|NA|TRBJ2-2|TRBV29-1
TGCAGCGTAGCCGGAATATCGGGACTAGTGAACACCGGGGAGCTGTTTTTT
CSVAGISGLVNTGELFF
>TRBD1|NA|TRBJ1-5|TRBV7-2
TGTGCCAGCAACTCCGGGACAGGGCTTGATCAGCCCCAGCATTTT
CASNSGTGLDQPQHF
>NA|NA|TRBJ2-6|TRBV6-5
TGTGCCAGCAGCGCCGGGGCTGGGGCCAACGTCCTGACTTTC
CASSAGAGANVLTF
>TRBD1|NA|TRBJ1-2|TRBV9
TGTGCCAGCAGCCGAATAGGACAGGGGGCGAGCTATGGCTACACCTTC
CASSRIGQGASYGYTF
>NA|NA|TRBJ2-3|TRBV10-2
TGCGCCAGCACCGGACTTAGCACAGATACGCAGTATTTT
CASTGLSTDTQYF
>NA|NA|TRBJ2-3|TRBV7-9
TGTGCCAGCAGCCTGGGAGGCTATCGAGGACGCACAGATACGCAGTATTTT
CASSLGGYRGRTDTQYF
>TRBD1|few|TRBJ2-7|TRBV5-1
TGCGCCAGCAGCTTGGGGCCCCCGGACAGGAGCCGGTACGAGCAGTACTTC
CASSLGPPDRSRYEQYF
>NA|NA|TRBJ2-1|TRBV25-1
TGTGCCAGCATCCCCTCTAGCTACAATGAGCAGTTCTTC
CASIPSSYNEQFF
>NA|NA|TRBJ2-1|TRBV5-6
TGTGCCAGCAGCTTGGGCCTAGTGAATAACAATGAGCAGTTCTTC
CASSLGLVNNNEQFF
>NA|NA|TRBJ1-2|TRBV18
TGTGCCAGCTCACCCGGCTTGGGAGGGGACTTCGGTGGCTACACCTTC
CASSPGLGGDFGGYTF
>NA|NA|TRBJ1-5|TRBV7-2
TGTGCCAGCAGTCGTGACGGGAGCAATCAGCCCCAGCATTTT
CASSRDGSNQPQHF
>NA|NA|TRBJ2-5|TRBV27
TGTGCCAGCCAGGAAAGGGGAAGACAAGAGACCCAGTACTTC
CASQERGRQETQYF
>NA|few|TRBJ2-5|TRBV11-1
TGTGCCAGCAGTTCCCTCCCCCAAGAGACCCAGTACTTC
CASSSLPQETQYF
>NA|NA|TRBJ1-2|TRBV2
TGTGCCAGCAGGGGAACAGGGTTCTATGGCTACACCTTC
CASRGTGFYGYTF
>TRBD2|NA|TRBJ2-7|TRBV5-4
TGTGCCAGCAGCTTGGCTAGCGGGGGGTCCTACGAGCAGTACTTC
CASSLASGGSYEQYF
>NA|NA|TRBJ1-5|TRBV29-1
TGCAGCGTTGCAGGGGAGGGTCAGCCCCAGCATTTT
CSVAGEGQPQHF
>NA|NA|TRBJ1-1|TRBV30
TGTGCCTGGCAAGGCGGGCGGGGGAACACTGAAGCTTTCTTT
CAWQGGRGNTEAFF
>TRBD2|NA|TRBJ2-3|TRBV9
TGTGCCAGCAGCCCCAGTGGGAGCCGGGGACTAGCGGGAGCAGATACGCAGTATTTT
CASSPSGSRGLAGADTQYF
>TRBD2|NA|TRBJ2-7|TRBV27
TGTGCCAGCAGCACGACTAGCGGGAGAGCAACCTACGAGCAGTACTTC
CASSTTSGRATYEQYF
>NA|NA|TRBJ2-4|TRBV28
TGTGCCAGCAGTTCGAACCAGGGTTCTCGTGCCAAAAACATTCAGTACTTC
CASSSNQGSRAKNIQYF
>TRBD1|NA|TRBJ2-7|TRBV10-2
TGCGCCAGCCGACAGGGGGCTTTGTACGAGCAGTACTTC
CASRQGALYEQYF